This T cell receptor beta chain stems from a study of regulatory T cells in long-lasting Graves disease. Specified time point: newly diagnosed GD, antithyroid drugs for less than 3 months. PBMC RNA was the source of the TCR library. This clonotype was counted only a few times. Its antigen is unknown. Arm-PCR of CDR3 regions with iRepertoire HTBI primers generated TCR beta libraries. Each CDR3 protein gets one entry after TCRdb re-called the multiplex PCR reads with MiXCR. This table has some 600,000 distinct CDR3 sequences, around 15% appearing once. The CDR3 is made up of 13 amino acids. Trimming stripped 7 bases from V and 6 bases from J, with 15 bases between. Regarding the study as a whole: Having only a small sample size may have limited accuracy.

These data are also associated with another study on T cells in Graves' hyperthyroidism and ophthalmopathy. In that study: Reasons for excluding patients were uncontrolled infection, other autoimmune disease, pregnancy or lactation. With the HTBI primer set, the TCR CDR3 went through a first round of RT-PCR.

The chain is built from TRBV12-3 or TRBV12-4 and TRBJ1-2; D call uncertain. The sequencing used peripheral blood mononuclear cells (PBMCs), collected at new diagnosis, from a patient treated with antithyroid drugs. This sequence originates from a man younger than 30 with Graves disease. The CDR3 reads CASNTPGGNGYTF. For the CDR3, the DNA is TGTGCCAGCAACACCCCGGGTGGGAATGGCTACACCTTC.